This T cell receptor beta chain stems from a study of cytomegalovirus exposure and HLA in healthy donors. Findings of the study overall: CMV serostatus was the sole immune exposure information available.

With respect to this clone: Its antigen is unidentified.

Primers: 60 Vbeta forward and 13 Jbeta reverse. The assay was immunoSEQ multiplex PCR, and TCRdb's table has in-frame clones only and misses some. The repertoire holds some 140,000 clones, with 75% as singletons. The CDR3 extends over 15 amino acids. V lost 0 bases, J lost 5 bases, and 8 bases lay in between. Per germline, CDR1 LGHNA and CDR2 YSLEER. The sequence derives from a man aged 30 to 39 in good health and CMV-seronegative. The J gene is TRBJ1-6, the V gene TRBV4-3, with D possibly matching TRBD1 (5 bases). The sample taken for sequencing was PBMCs. For the CDR3, the DNA is TGCGCCAGCAGCCAAGACTCGGGGGATAATTCACCCCTCCACTTT. It is translated as CASSQDSGDNSPLHF.